What follows is one TCR beta chain and its context. No antigen is known for it. Sequence at one end of the junction differs from germline and may be a read error. Three nested ARM-PCR rounds with V-beta and C-beta primers built TCRB libraries. These TCRB libraries lack any described unique molecular identifiers. In TCRdb, the multiplex PCR reads were re-called with MiXCR into one record per CDR3 protein. The sample has 20,000 or so distinct CDR3 sequences, 55% to 75% seen once. The data were taken from a study of tumor-infiltrating lymphocytes in glioblastoma multiforme. Per the germline V gene, CDR1 is GTSNPN and CDR2 is SVGIG (reference sequence). The CDR3 extends over 13 amino acids. Points from the study as a whole: T cells were not sorted into functional subsets. TCR plus mutation findings rest on a single glioblastoma patient.

V and J are TRBV30 and TRBJ2-5, with D perhaps TRBD2 (5 bases). The TCR comes from a male donor with glioblastoma. The material sequenced was peripheral blood. CDR3 nucleotides: TGTGACTGGACTGCCCAGGCCGGCGTGACCCAGTACTTC. It translates to CDWTAQAGVTQYF.